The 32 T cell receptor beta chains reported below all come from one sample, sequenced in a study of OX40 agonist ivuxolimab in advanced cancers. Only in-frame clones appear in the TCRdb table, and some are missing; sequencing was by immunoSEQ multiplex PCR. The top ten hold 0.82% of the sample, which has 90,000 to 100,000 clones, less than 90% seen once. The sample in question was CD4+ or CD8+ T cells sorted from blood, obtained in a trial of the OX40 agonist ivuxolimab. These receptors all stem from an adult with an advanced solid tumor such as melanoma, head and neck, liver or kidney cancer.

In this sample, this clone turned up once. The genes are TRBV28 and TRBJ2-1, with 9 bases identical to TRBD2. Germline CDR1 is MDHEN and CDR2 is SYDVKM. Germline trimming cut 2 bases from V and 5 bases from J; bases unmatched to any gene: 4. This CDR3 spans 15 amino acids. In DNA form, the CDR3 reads TGTGCCAGCAGTTTAGACCTAGCGGGAAACAATGAGCAGTTCTTC. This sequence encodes CASSLDLAGNNEQFF.

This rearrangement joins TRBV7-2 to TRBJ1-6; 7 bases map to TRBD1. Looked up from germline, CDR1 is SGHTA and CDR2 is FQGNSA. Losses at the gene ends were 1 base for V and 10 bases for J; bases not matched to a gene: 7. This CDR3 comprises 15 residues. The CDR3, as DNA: TGTGCCAGCAGCTTAGGGCGCAGGGGGAGCTCACCCCTCCACTTT. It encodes CASSLGRRGSSPLHF.

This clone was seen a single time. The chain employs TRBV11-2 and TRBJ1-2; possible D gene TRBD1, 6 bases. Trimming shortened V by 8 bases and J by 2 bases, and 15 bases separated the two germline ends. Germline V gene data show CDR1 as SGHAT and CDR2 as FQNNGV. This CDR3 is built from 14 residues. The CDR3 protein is CASGTLTGNYGYTF. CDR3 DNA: TGTGCCAGCGGGACTTTGACAGGCAACTATGGCTACACCTTC.

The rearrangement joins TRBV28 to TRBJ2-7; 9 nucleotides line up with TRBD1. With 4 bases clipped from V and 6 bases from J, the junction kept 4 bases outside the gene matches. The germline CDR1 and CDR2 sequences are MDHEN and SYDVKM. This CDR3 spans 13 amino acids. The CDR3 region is CASSWDREGEQYF. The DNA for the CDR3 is TGTGCCAGCAGTTGGGACAGGGAAGGCGAGCAGTACTTC.

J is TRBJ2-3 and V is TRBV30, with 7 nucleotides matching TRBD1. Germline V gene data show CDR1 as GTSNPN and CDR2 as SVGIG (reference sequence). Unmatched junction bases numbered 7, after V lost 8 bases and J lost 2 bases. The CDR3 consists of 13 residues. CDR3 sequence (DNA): TGTGCCGCCAACAGGGGAAACACAGATACGCAGTATTTT. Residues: CAANRGNTDTQYF.

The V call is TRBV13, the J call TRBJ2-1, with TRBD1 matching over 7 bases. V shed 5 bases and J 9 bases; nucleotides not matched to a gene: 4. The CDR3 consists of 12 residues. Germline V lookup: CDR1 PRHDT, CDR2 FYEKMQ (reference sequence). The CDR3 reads CASSLRTGEQFF. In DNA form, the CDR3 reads TGTGCCAGCAGCCTTCGGACAGGTGAGCAGTTCTTC. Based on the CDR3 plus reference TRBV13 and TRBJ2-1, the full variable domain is AAGVIQSPRHLIKEKRETATLKCYPIPRHDTVYWYQQGPGQDPQFLISFYEKMQSDKGSIPDRFSAQQFSDYHSELNMSSLELGDSALYFCASSLRTGEQFFGPGTRLTVL.

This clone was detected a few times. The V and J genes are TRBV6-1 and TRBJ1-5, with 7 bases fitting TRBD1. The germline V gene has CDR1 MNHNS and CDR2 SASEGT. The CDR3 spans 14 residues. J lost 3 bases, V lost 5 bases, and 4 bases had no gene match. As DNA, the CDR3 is TGTGCCAGCAGTCCACAGGGGAACAATCAGCCCCAGCATTTT. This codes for CASSPQGNNQPQHF.

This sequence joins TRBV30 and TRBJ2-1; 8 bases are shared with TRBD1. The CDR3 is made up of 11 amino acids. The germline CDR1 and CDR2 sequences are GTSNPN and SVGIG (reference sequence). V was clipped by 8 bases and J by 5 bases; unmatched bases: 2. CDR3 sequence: CAGQGNNEQFF. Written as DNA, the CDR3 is TGTGCCGGACAGGGTAACAATGAGCAGTTCTTC.

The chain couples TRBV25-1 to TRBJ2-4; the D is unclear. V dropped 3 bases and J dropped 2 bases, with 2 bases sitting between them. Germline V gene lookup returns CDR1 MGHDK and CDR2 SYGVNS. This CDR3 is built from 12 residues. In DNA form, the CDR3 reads TGTGCCAGCAGTGATTCCAAAAACATTCAGTACTTC. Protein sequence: CASSDSKNIQYF.

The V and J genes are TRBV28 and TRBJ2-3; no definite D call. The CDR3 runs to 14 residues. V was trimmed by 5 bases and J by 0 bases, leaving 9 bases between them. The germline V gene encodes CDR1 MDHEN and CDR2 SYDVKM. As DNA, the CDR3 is TGTGCCAGCAGTCTTACGGGCAGCACAGATACGCAGTATTTT. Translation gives CASSLTGSTDTQYF.

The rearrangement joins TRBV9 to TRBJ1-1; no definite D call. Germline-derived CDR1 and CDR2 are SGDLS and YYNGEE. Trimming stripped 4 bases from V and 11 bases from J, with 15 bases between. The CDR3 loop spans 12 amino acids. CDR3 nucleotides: TGTGCCAGCAGCCTCTGGCCCGACATGGCTTTCTTT. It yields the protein CASSLWPDMAFF.

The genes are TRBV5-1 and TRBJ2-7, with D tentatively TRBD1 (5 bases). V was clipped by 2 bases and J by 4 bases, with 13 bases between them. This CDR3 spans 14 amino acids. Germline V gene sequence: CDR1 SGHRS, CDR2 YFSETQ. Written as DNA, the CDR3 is TGCGCCAGCAGCTTTGACAGCCTAAATTACGAGCAGTACTTC. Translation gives CASSFDSLNYEQYF.

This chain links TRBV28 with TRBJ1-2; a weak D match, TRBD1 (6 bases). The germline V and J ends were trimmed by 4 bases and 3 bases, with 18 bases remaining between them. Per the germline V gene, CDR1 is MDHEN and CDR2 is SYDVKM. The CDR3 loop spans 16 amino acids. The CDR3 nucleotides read TGTGCCAGCAGTTCCCCTTCGGGGGGACAAGACTATGGCTACACCTTC. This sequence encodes CASSSPSGGQDYGYTF.

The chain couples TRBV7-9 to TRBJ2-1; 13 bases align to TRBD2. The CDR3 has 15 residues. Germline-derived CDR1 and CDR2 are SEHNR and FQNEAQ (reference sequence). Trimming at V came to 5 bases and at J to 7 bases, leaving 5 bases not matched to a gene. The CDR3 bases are TGTGCCAGCAGCCCGGGACTAGCGGGGCTTAATGAGCAGTTCTTC. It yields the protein CASSPGLAGLNEQFF.

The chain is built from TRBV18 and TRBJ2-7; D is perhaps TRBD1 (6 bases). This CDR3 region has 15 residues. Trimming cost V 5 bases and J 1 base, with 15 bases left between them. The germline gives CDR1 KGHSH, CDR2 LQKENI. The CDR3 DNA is TGTGCCAGCTCAGAGAGCTCCGGGACATCCTACGAGCAGTACGTC. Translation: CASSESSGTSYEQYV.

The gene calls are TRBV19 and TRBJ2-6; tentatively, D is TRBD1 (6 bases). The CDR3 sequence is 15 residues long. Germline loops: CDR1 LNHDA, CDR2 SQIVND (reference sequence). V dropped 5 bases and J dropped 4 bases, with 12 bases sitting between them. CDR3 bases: TGTGCCAGTAGTCTCAGGGGTCGGGGGGCCAACGTCCTGACTTTC. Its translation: CASSLRGRGANVLTF.

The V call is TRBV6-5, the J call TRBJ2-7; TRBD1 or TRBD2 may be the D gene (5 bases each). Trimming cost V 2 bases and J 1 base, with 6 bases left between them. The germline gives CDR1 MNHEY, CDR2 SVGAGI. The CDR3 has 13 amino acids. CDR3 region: CASSYGGSYEQYF. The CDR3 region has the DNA TGTGCCAGCAGTTACGGGGGTTCCTACGAGCAGTACTTC.

The CDR3 nucleotides read TGTGCCAGCAGCTCCCCGGGACTAGCGGGAGGCTCCTACAATGAGCAGTTCTTC. Protein: CASSSPGLAGGSYNEQFF. J is TRBJ2-1 and V is TRBV7-9; the match to TRBD2 covers 15 bases. The CDR3 is 18 amino acids. In germline, CDR1 is SEHNR, CDR2 FQNEAQ (reference sequence). J was trimmed by 0 bases and V by 4 bases; bases with no gene match: 4.

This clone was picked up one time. CDR3 nucleotides: TGCGCCAGCAGCTTGGGATGGGCGCGTAAGGTGAACACTGAAGCTTTCTTT. The encoded protein is CASSLGWARKVNTEAFF. The chain employs TRBV5-1 and TRBJ1-1; unclear D gene. The V end lost 0 bases, the J end lost 0 bases, and 15 bases lay between the germline ends. This CDR3 spans 17 amino acids. CDR1 SGHRS and CDR2 YFSETQ come from the germline V gene.

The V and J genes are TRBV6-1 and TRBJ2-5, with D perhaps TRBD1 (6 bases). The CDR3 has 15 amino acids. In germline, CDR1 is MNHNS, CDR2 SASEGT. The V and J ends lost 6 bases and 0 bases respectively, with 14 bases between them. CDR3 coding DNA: TGTGCCAGCAGACCGGGACATACGTACCAAGAGACCCAGTACTTC. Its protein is CASRPGHTYQETQYF.

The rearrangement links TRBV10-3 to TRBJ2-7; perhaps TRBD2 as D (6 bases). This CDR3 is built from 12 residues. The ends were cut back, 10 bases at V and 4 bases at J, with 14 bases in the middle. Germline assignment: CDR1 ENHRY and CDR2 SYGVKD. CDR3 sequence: CANSRDGYEQYF. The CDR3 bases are TGTGCCAACTCGCGGGATGGATACGAGCAGTACTTC.

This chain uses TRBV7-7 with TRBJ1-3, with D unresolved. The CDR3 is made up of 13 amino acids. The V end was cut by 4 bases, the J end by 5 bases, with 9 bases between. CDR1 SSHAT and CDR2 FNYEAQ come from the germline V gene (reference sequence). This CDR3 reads CASSSGIRNTIYF. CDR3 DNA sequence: TGTGCCAGCAGCTCGGGGATCCGAAACACCATATATTTT.

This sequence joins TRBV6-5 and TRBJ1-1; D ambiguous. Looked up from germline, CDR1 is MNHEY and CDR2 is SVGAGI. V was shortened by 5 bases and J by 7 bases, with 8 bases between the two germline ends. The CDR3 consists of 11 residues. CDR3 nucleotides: TGTGCCAGCAGTCAAGTAAGTGAAGCTTTCTTT. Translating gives CASSQVSEAFF.

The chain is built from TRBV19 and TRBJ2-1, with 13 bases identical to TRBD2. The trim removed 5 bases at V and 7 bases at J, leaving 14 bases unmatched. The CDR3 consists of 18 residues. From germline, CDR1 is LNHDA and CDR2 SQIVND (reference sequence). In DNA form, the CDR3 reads TGTGCCAGTAGTGTGATTTTTGGACTAGCGGGAGTTTGGAATGAGCAGTTCTTC. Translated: CASSVIFGLAGVWNEQFF.

The CDR3 here is CASSPRLDQPQHF. In DNA, the CDR3 is TGTGCCAGCAGTCCCCGGTTGGATCAGCCCCAGCATTTT. V usage is TRBV27 and J usage is TRBJ1-5; no clear D gene. V shed 5 bases and J shed 5 bases, with 10 bases lying between them. The germline V gene encodes CDR1 MNHEY and CDR2 SMNVEV (reference sequence). The CDR3 length is 13 residues.

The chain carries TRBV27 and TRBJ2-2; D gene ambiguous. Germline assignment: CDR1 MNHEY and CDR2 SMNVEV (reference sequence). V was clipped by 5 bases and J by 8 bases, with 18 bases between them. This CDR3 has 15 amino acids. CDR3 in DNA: TGTGCCAGCAGTAAGCCCGGTGTATATTCGGGGGAGCTGTTTTTT. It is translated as CASSKPGVYSGELFF.

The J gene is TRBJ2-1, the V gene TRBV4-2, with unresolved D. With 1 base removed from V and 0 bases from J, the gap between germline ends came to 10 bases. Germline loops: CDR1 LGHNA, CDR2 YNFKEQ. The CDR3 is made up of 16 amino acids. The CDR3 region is CASSQGGGYSYNEQFF. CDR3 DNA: TGTGCCAGCAGCCAAGGCGGCGGTTACTCCTACAATGAGCAGTTCTTC.

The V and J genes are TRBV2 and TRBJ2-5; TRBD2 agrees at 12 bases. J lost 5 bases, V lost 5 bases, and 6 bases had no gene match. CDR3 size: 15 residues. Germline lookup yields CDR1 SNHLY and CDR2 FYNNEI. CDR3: CASSLTSGRWETQYF. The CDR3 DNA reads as TGTGCCAGCAGTCTGACTAGCGGGAGATGGGAGACCCAGTACTTC.

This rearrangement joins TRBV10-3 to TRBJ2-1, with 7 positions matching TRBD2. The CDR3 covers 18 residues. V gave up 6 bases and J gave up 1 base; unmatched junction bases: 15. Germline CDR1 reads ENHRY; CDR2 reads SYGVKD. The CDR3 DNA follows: TGTGCCATCAGCGGAGCGGGAAGCGGGAAAGATTCCTACAATGAGCAGTTCTTC. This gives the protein CAISGAGSGKDSYNEQFF.

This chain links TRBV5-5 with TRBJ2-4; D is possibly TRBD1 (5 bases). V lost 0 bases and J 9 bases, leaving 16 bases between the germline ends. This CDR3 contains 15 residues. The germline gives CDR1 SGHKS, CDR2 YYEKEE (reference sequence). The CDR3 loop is CASSLGEGATGIQYF. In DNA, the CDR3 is TGTGCCAGCAGCTTGGGGGAAGGGGCTACTGGCATTCAGTACTTC. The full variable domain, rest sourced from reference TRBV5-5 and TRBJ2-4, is DAGVTQSPTHLIKTRGQQVTLRCSPISGHKSVSWYQQVLGQGPQFIFQYYEKEERGRGNFPDRFSARQFPNYSSELNVNALLLGDSALYLCASSLGEGATGIQYFGAGTRLSVL.

CDR3 amino acids: CASSYTVGGTTYGYTF. The CDR3 DNA follows: TGTGCCAGTAGTTATACAGTTGGGGGGACCACCTATGGCTACACCTTC. The chain is built from TRBV19 and TRBJ1-2; D might be TRBD1 (5 bases). V gave up 5 bases and J gave up 4 bases, with 20 bases separating them. Germline CDR1 LNHDA, CDR2 SQIVND (reference sequence). The CDR3 is 16 amino acids.

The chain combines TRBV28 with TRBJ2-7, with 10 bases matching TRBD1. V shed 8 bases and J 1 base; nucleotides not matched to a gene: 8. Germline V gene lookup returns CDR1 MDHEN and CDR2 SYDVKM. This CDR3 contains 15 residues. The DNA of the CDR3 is TGTGCCAGCCACCCCCGGGACAGGGGATCCTACGAGCAGTACTTC. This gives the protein CASHPRDRGSYEQYF. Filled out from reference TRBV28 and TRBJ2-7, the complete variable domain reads DVKVTQSSRYLVKRTGEKVFLECVQDMDHENMFWYRQDPGLGLRLIYFSYDVKMKEKGDIPEGYSVSREKKERFSLILESASTNQTSMYLCASHPRDRGSYEQYFGPGTRLTVT.